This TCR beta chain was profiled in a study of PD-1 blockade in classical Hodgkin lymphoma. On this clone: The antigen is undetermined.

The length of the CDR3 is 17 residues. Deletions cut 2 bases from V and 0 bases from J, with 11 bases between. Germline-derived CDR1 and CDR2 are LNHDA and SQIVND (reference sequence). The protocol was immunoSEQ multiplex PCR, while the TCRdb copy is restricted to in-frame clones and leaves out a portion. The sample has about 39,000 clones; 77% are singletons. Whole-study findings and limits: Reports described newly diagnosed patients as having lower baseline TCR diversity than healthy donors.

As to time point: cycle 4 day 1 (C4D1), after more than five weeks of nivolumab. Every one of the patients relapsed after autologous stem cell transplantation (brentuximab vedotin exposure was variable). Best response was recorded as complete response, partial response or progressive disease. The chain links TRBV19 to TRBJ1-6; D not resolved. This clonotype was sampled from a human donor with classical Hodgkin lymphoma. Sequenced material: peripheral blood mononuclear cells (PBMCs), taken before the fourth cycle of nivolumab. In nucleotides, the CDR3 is TGTGCCAGTAGTATACGTGCGGCGAGCTCCTATAATTCACCCCTCCACTTT. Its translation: CASSIRAASSYNSPLHF. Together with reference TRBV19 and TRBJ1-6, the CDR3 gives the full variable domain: DGGITQSPKYLFRKEGQNVTLSCEQNLNHDAMYWYRQDPGQGLRLIYYSQIVNDFQKGDIAEGYSVSREKKESFPLTVTSAQKNPTAFYLCASSIRAASSYNSPLHFGNGTRLTVT.